The present T cell receptor (beta chain) was sequenced within a study of OX40 agonist ivuxolimab in advanced cancers. The CDR3 runs to 15 residues. Germline assignment: CDR1 LGHNA and CDR2 YNFKEQ. The trim removed 0 bases at V and 5 bases at J, leaving 6 bases unmatched. Assay: immunoSEQ multiplex PCR; the TCRdb copy retains only in-frame clones and omits some. The data contain roughly 70,000 clones, 75% to 90% of them singletons. The J gene is TRBJ2-5, the V gene TRBV4-2; TRBD1 matches at 7 bases. Sequencing was performed on CD4+ or CD8+ T cells sorted from blood, taken in a trial of the OX40 agonist ivuxolimab. The TCR sequence derives from an adult with an advanced solid tumor such as melanoma, head and neck, liver or kidney cancer. CDR3 loop: CASSQDARGPETQYF. DNA for the CDR3: TGTGCCAGCAGCCAAGATGCTAGGGGGCCGGAGACCCAGTACTTC.